The 3 T cell receptor beta chains presented below share a single source sample, sequenced in a study of CD8 T cells in Susac syndrome (dated by TCRdb to the late 2010s). The method was the immunoSEQ multiplex PCR assay. RNA was extracted with the RNeasy kit and about 0.5 to 1 ug was reverse transcribed using random hexamers. TCRdb reprocessed the public reads (quality trimming at Q25 with fastp, clone calling with MiXCR) and kept in-frame beta chains. Rows with a matching CDR3 protein are joined into one entry that keeps the most common DNA and genes. The sample records about 430,000 distinct CDR3 sequences, more than 80% of which are singletons. Under 0.15% of the sample is held by the ten biggest clonotypes. The specimen was CD8+ T cells from PBMCs. The receptors were sampled from a human donor with multiple sclerosis.

J is TRBJ2-1 and V is TRBV6-1; D not resolved. The CDR3 length is 14 residues. V was cut by 7 bases and J by 7 bases, with 17 bases left in between. Germline values: CDR1 MNHNS, CDR2 SASEGT. The chain's CDR3 is CASIRETMANEQFF. In DNA form, the CDR3 reads TGTGCCAGCATTCGTGAGACCATGGCTAATGAGCAGTTCTTC.

The V call is TRBV6-5, the J call TRBJ1-5; possible D gene TRBD1, 5 bases. This CDR3 region has 14 residues. V was trimmed by 8 bases and J by 4 bases, leaving 15 bases between them. Germline loops: CDR1 MNHEY, CDR2 SVGAGI. CDR3 region: CASCRGGPNQPQHF. The CDR3 DNA follows: TGTGCCAGCTGCCGGGGGGGTCCGAATCAGCCCCAGCATTTT.

The genes are TRBV6-5 and TRBJ2-3, with 12 bases aligning to TRBD2. Trimming at V came to 0 bases and at J to 2 bases, leaving 9 bases not matched to a gene. This CDR3 spans 19 amino acids. Germline CDR1 and CDR2: MNHEY and SVGAGI. CDR3 in DNA: TGTGCCAGCAGTTACTCGCTACAGACTAGCGGGAGCCCCACAGATACGCAGTATTTT. It specifies CASSYSLQTSGSPTDTQYF.